These T cell receptor beta chains were read from a single sample in a study of T cells in Graves' hyperthyroidism and ophthalmopathy. A single record per CDR3 protein comes from TCRdb applying MiXCR to the multiplex PCR reads. The sample shows 600,000 to 650,000 distinct CDR3 sequences, around 21% of them seen only once. The sample consisted of blood. Receptor source: a man in his thirties or forties with Graves' ophthalmopathy. The conserved cysteine and the conserved F or W are not part of the CDR3 here. Fields, in order: V gene, D gene, J gene, CDR3 protein. The D gene is left open where the match is weak.

TRBV6-1	-	TRBJ1-5	ASSSGALQPQH
TRBV19	-	TRBJ2-1	ASSMELGGPYNEQF
TRBV11-2	-	TRBJ2-3	ASSLIPKDTQY
TRBV5-1	-	TRBJ2-3	ASSLGTTDTQY
TRBV19	TRBD1	TRBJ2-1	ASSIGRAGTGVWNEQF
TRBV12-3/TRBV12-4	-	TRBJ1-4	ASSRGSQWNEKLF
TRBV11-3	-	TRBJ2-7	ASSLEAGSYTYEQY
TRBV6-1	-	TRBJ1-1	ASSEIPGTEPEAF
TRBV28	-	TRBJ1-1	ASSPTFTSNTEAF
TRBV7-3	-	TRBJ2-1	ASSLNSPGRDPYNEQF
TRBV11-2	TRBD1	TRBJ1-1	ASRLQGARINTEAF
TRBV7-2	-	TRBJ1-1	ASSSQGLSGAEAF
TRBV6-5	-	TRBJ2-2	ASSYSSGVGGELF
TRBV6-1	-	TRBJ1-2	ASDFEGDGNYGYT
TRBV7-9	TRBD2	TRBJ2-1	ASSTTSGDEQF
TRBV20-1	TRBD2	TRBJ2-1	SARLASGRWPLYNEQF
TRBV6-9	TRBD1	TRBJ1-3	ASSYATGSSGNTIY
TRBV12-3/TRBV12-4	-	TRBJ2-5	ASRSEETQY
TRBV30	-	TRBJ1-2	AWSVLPQGRDYGYT
TRBV5-1	TRBD2	TRBJ2-2	ASSFASGSGTGELF
TRBV3-1	-	TRBJ1-3	ASSQASILDTIY
TRBV5-4	TRBD2	TRBJ2-1	ASGRAGDPHNEQF
TRBV12-3/TRBV12-4	-	TRBJ1-1	ASSLGPSIGAF
TRBV10-2	TRBD1	TRBJ1-2	ASSYGDSGYT
TRBV28	-	TRBJ2-2	ASSLMSATGELF
TRBV20-1	-	TRBJ1-2	SARGYDSLVHGYT